The 9 T cell receptor beta chains in this list originate from one sample, sequenced in a study of cytomegalovirus exposure and HLA in healthy donors. 13 Jbeta primers and 60 Vbeta primers were used for the PCR. The data were produced by immunoSEQ multiplex PCR, yet TCRdb's version contains in-frame clones alone and is incomplete. The data contain approximately 190,000 clones, 81% of them singletons. The specimen was PBMCs. These receptors were collected from a man aged 35-49 years in good health and CMV-seropositive.

The chain couples TRBV6-5 to TRBJ2-1; TRBD1 matches at 7 bases. The V gene end was trimmed by 2 bases and the J gene end by 5 bases; junction bases not matched to a gene: 3. This CDR3 contains 14 residues. CDR1 MNHEY and CDR2 SVGAGI come from the germline V gene. The CDR3 protein is CASSYTDRDNEQFF. As DNA, the CDR3 is TGTGCCAGCAGTTACACCGACAGGGACAATGAGCAGTTCTTC.

This clone appeared once. V gene TRBV9 combines with J gene TRBJ1-2; unclear D gene. In germline, CDR1 is SGDLS, CDR2 YYNGEE. The CDR3 length is 13 residues. V was shortened by 3 bases and J by 7 bases, with 13 bases between the two germline ends. CDR3 in amino acids: CASSASLEGGYTF. As DNA, the CDR3 is TGTGCCAGCAGCGCCTCCCTGGAGGGTGGCTACACCTTC.

This chain connects TRBV19 to TRBJ2-7, with 7 bases fitting TRBD1. The CDR3 consists of 13 residues. V gave up 6 bases and J gave up 4 bases; unmatched junction bases: 6. Germline values: CDR1 LNHDA, CDR2 SQIVND (reference sequence). The CDR3 bases are TGTGCCAGTAGGGGGACAGCTGTATACGAGCAGTACTTC. Translated, it gives CASRGTAVYEQYF.

J is TRBJ1-2 and V is TRBV28; D is possibly TRBD1 (5 bases). The CDR3 extends over 13 amino acids. V gave up 3 bases and J gave up 2 bases, with 7 bases separating them. Germline CDR1 is MDHEN and CDR2 is SYDVKM. The CDR3 region is CASSFQGNYGYTF. As DNA, the CDR3 is TGTGCCAGCAGTTTTCAGGGAAACTATGGCTACACCTTC.

The chain combines TRBV7-5 with TRBJ1-1; TRBD1, the table's D call, was not compared with the DNA. TRBV7-5 is listed as a pseudogene. The CDR3 is 14 residues long. DNA for the CDR3: TGTGCCAGAAGCCTGAACAGGGAAGGCACTGAAGCTTTCTTT. As protein: CARSLNREGTEAFF.

A few counts support this clone. This chain uses TRBV19 with TRBJ2-4; TRBD2 matches at 10 bases. V lost 0 bases to trimming and J lost 0 bases; unmatched junction nucleotides: 5. The CDR3 is 18 amino acids. Germline CDR1 and CDR2: LNHDA and SQIVND (reference sequence). The CDR3 DNA reads TGTGCCAGTAGTATAGAGAGTGGACTAGCGGTAGCCAAAAACATTCAGTACTTC. Encoded protein: CASSIESGLAVAKNIQYF.

The chain has TRBV5-1 and TRBJ2-7, with 7 positions matching TRBD1. Germline lookup yields CDR1 SGHRS and CDR2 YFSETQ. The CDR3 is 13 residues long. The J segment lost 2 bases and the V segment lost 7 bases, leaving 6 bases of the junction unmatched. CDR3 region: CASGTTGTYEQYF. CDR3 nucleotides: TGCGCCAGCGGGACGACAGGGACCTACGAGCAGTACTTC.

The chain has TRBV28 and TRBJ2-7; 9 bases align to TRBD1. This CDR3 has 16 amino acids. V lost 2 bases, J lost 2 bases, and 7 bases stayed unmatched. The germline gives CDR1 MDHEN, CDR2 SYDVKM. Here the CDR3 reads CASSLPGTGTAYEQYF. The DNA for the CDR3 is TGTGCCAGCAGTTTACCGGGGACAGGGACCGCCTACGAGCAGTACTTC.

V usage is TRBV2 and J usage is TRBJ1-6, with TRBD1 identical over 8 bases. Germline CDR1 is SNHLY and CDR2 is FYNNEI. The CDR3 has 15 amino acids. V trimming: 1 base; J trimming: 7 bases; junction bases outside the gene matches: 3. CDR3 DNA sequence: TGTGCCAGCAGTGAAGGGAGACAGGGGAATTCACCCCTCCACTTT. Protein sequence: CASSEGRQGNSPLHF.